This TCR beta chain was captured in a study of PD-1 blockade in classical Hodgkin lymphoma. Background on the study: Every 2 weeks, patients got 3 mg/kg intravenous nivolumab. Points from the study as a whole: According to reports, newly diagnosed patients had lower baseline TCR diversity than healthy donors, and relapsed/refractory patients had lower baseline TCR diversity still. By C4D1, diversity of CD4+ TCRs had risen significantly, whereas that of CD8+ TCRs had not.

This clone was observed a single time. What it binds is unknown. Each and every patient relapsed after autologous stem cell transplantation, and patients got differing brentuximab vedotin exposure. The germline V gene encodes CDR1 SGHRS and CDR2 YFSETQ. The length of the CDR3 is 12 residues. The V and J ends lost 0 bases and 7 bases respectively, with 8 bases between them. The data were produced by immunoSEQ multiplex PCR, yet TCRdb's version contains in-frame clones alone and is incomplete. The table lists 35,000 or so clones, roughly three quarters of them singletons. Sequencing was performed on peripheral blood mononuclear cells (PBMCs), taken before the second cycle of nivolumab. The clonotype was recovered from a human donor with classical Hodgkin lymphoma. V is TRBV5-1 and J is TRBJ2-7; no reliable D call. CDR3 coding DNA: TGCGCCAGCAGCTTGGTGGGTCTGGAGCAGTACTTC. It encodes CASSLVGLEQYF.